This T cell receptor (beta chain) derives from a study of blood T cell repertoires in COVID-19. Study at large: Acute-phase and convalescent COVID-19 samples originated in the United States, Italy and Spain.

Here immunoSEQ multiplex PCR was the method, and the copy in TCRdb shows in-frame clones only, minus some. The repertoire includes roughly 260,000 clones, approximately 86% of them detected once, and 2.5% to 3% sits in the top ten. Participants' own reports of clinical history determined their cohort assignment. This CDR3 spans 15 amino acids. The V segment lost 4 bases and the J segment 8 bases; nucleotides outside the gene matches: 13. Germline loops: CDR1 SGHDT, CDR2 YYEEEE. This clonotype was obtained from a woman aged 25-40 years with acute COVID-19. This sequence joins TRBV5-6 and TRBJ1-2; 8 nucleotides align to TRBD1. The sequenced sample was PBMCs or T cells enriched from blood (not recorded which). CDR3 DNA: TGTGCCAGCAGCGTGCCAGGGGGCTACGAAAGCGGCTACACCTTC. Its translation: CASSVPGGYESGYTF. The full variable domain, with the rest looked up from reference TRBV5-6 and TRBJ1-2, is DAGVTQSPTHLIKTRGQQVTLRCSPKSGHDTVSWYQQALGQGPQFIFQYYEEEERQRGNFPDRFSGHQFPNYSSELNVNALLLGDSALYLCASSVPGGYESGYTFGSGTRLTVV.